This T cell receptor beta chain originates from a study of beta chain features in type 1 diabetes. About the study: Across the samples, roughly 99 million sorted cells were examined in total.

Since all of the isolated RNA was reverse transcribed, expressed TCRB transcripts were what got sequenced. Profiled with immunoSEQ multiplex PCR; TCRdb holds only in-frame clones, not every one. This table holds 300,000 to 400,000 clones, about 13% found once. This clone has only a few counts. Its antigen is currently unknown. Deletions cut 4 bases from V and 1 base from J, with 19 bases between. The CDR3 length is 16 residues. In germline, CDR1 is SQVTM, CDR2 ANQGSEA. Study results and limitations: At VDJ recombination sites, type 1 diabetes patients had fewer insertions and more deleted nucleotides. In comparison with healthy donors, patients had naive, central memory and Treg TCRB repertoires that appeared more similar. For Type 1 diabetes patients, all four CD4+ subsets carried TCRB CDR3s that were moderately but significantly shorter. The study left unresolved whether HLA type influences TCRB rearrangement.

This TCR was recovered from a woman between 18 and 29 years old with type 1 diabetes. V gene TRBV29-1 combines with J gene TRBJ1-2; D not certain. The sample was naive CD4+ T cells from blood. The CDR3 here is CSVVKEGWASNYGYTF. The CDR3 DNA reads TGCAGCGTTGTCAAGGAGGGATGGGCTAGTAACTATGGCTACACCTTC.